This TCR beta chain was retrieved from a study of shared clonotypes between healthy human individuals. Across the study: Those who served as donors were two women and a few men between the ages of 18 and 49. Study results and caveats: Clonotype sharing among the donors was expected to vary with sequencing depth.

CDR1 is ENHRY and CDR2 is SYGVKD in the germline V gene. V lost 10 bases and J lost 0; bases outside the gene matches: 7. This CDR3 region has 14 residues. Healthy and HIV-negative, the adult donors had no recent acute infections or vaccinations. Each unsorted sample relied on approximately 94 million PBMCs as its source of genomic DNA. Measured with immunoSEQ multiplex PCR; TCRdb has only the in-frame clones, and not every one. The data hold around 500,000 clones, with approximately 80% observed a single time. Only a few counts were recorded for this clone. The target antigen is unknown. J is TRBJ1-1 and V is TRBV10-3; 8 nucleotides line up with TRBD1. The sequenced material came from PBMCs. This clonotype was obtained from a woman aged 35 to 49 in good health. Some clones in this sample may be carry-over from other donors' samples. The CDR3 reads CATVGQAMNTEAFF. The CDR3 coding sequence is TGTGCCACCGTGGGACAGGCAATGAACACTGAAGCTTTCTTT.